This is a list of T cell receptor beta chains from one sample in a study of T cell responses to AZD1222 COVID-19 vaccine. TCRdb's copy holds only in-frame clones and misses some; the assay was immunoSEQ multiplex PCR. The table shows about 200,000 clones, with 85% to 95% occurring only once. Sequencing was performed on peripheral blood, taken on day 0 of AZD1222 vaccination. These receptor sequences come from an adult in good health. The CDR3 runs from the conserved cysteine through the conserved F or W. A D gene is named only where the DNA matches it firmly. Not every row has a clone size; where given, it reads once, few, many or a size class.

len	j_gene	abundance	v_gene	d_gene	CDR3aa	CDR3nt
15	TRBJ2-1	-	TRBV9	-	CASARGASATNEQFF	TGTGCCAGCGCCCGGGGAGCGTCCGCTACCAATGAGCAGTTCTTC
14	TRBJ2-5	-	TRBV5-1	TRBD1	CASSTRDRVETQYF	TGCGCCAGCAGCACCCGGGACAGGGTAGAGACCCAGTACTTC
16	TRBJ2-3	-	TRBV10-3	TRBD1	CAISDRRQGDTDTQYF	TGTGCCATCAGTGATCGACGACAGGGGGACACAGATACGCAGTATTTT
14	TRBJ1-2	-	TRBV6-5	-	CASRRTGLDYGYTF	TGTGCCAGCAGAAGAACAGGGTTAGACTATGGCTACACCTTC
12	TRBJ2-1	-	TRBV12-3/TRBV12-4	-	CASSFALGEQFF	TGTGCCAGCAGTTTTGCGTTAGGTGAGCAGTTCTTC
14	TRBJ2-1	-	TRBV5-1	TRBD2	CASTLAGVYNEQFF	TGCGCCAGCACACTAGCGGGGGTATACAATGAGCAGTTCTTC
16	TRBJ2-1	once	TRBV3-1/TRBV3-2	TRBD2	CASSPQTSGGADEQFF	TGTGCCAGCAGCCCCCAGACTAGCGGGGGGGCCGATGAGCAGTTCTTC
14	TRBJ1-3	-	TRBV2	-	CASSAGTSGNTIYF	TGTGCCAGCAGTGCAGGGACGTCTGGAAACACCATATATTTT
17	TRBJ1-1	once	TRBV7-9	-	CASSLGTDSNENTEAFF	TGTGCCAGCAGCTTAGGGACGGACAGTAATGAGAACACTGAAGCTTTCTTT
16	TRBJ1-5	-	TRBV7-2	-	CASSLALGRGNRAQHF	TGTGCCAGCAGCTTAGCGCTAGGGAGGGGAAATCGAGCCCAGCATTTT
14	TRBJ1-1	-	TRBV7-2	-	CASSPAGVNTEAFF	TGTGCCAGCAGCCCCGCAGGGGTGAACACTGAAGCTTTCTTT
13	TRBJ1-1	once	TRBV5-6	-	CASRSGGWTEAFF	TGTGCCAGCAGGAGTGGCGGGTGGACTGAAGCTTTCTTT
14	TRBJ2-7	-	TRBV3-1/TRBV3-2	TRBD1	CASSQEGGEYEQYF	TGTGCCAGCAGCCAAGAAGGGGGCGAATACGAGCAGTACTTC
12	TRBJ2-5	once	TRBV29-1	TRBD1	CSVNRGQETQYF	TGCAGCGTTAACAGGGGGCAAGAGACCCAGTACTTC
15	TRBJ1-5	-	TRBV7-8	-	CASSPGVGGNQPQHF	TGTGCCAGCAGTCCAGGGGTTGGGGGCAATCAGCCCCAGCATTTT
12	TRBJ1-3	-	TRBV14	-	CASSPHGNTIYF	TGTGCCAGCAGCCCCCACGGAAACACCATATATTTT
13	TRBJ2-2	-	TRBV7-2	-	CASRGGSPGELFF	TGTGCCAGCCGAGGGGGAAGTCCCGGGGAGCTGTTTTTT
15	TRBJ2-7	once	TRBV11-2	TRBD2	CASSLGGGVPYEQYF	TGTGCCAGCAGCTTAGGCGGGGGTGTCCCCTACGAGCAGTACTTC
16	TRBJ2-2	-	TRBV5-1	TRBD1	CASSLVQGAWTGELFF	TGCGCCAGCAGCTTGGTTCAGGGGGCATGGACCGGGGAGCTGTTTTTT
16	TRBJ2-1	-	TRBV20-1	-	CSAIESRQGRVYEQFF	TGCAGTGCTATTGAGTCGAGGCAGGGGAGGGTGTATGAGCAGTTCTTC
15	TRBJ2-2	-	TRBV24-1	TRBD1	CATSDRTGRTGELFF	TGTGCCACCAGTGACAGGACAGGGCGGACCGGGGAGCTGTTTTTT
15	TRBJ2-1	-	TRBV6-2/TRBV6-3	-	CASSTGSALGGEQFF	TGTGCCAGCAGTACGGGGAGTGCCCTGGGCGGTGAGCAGTTCTTC
16	TRBJ2-2	-	TRBV4-1	-	CASSQLAPANTGELFF	TGCGCCAGCAGCCAATTGGCACCCGCGAACACCGGGGAGCTGTTTTTT
11	TRBJ2-7	-	TRBV20-1	-	CSALPLSEQYF	TGCAGTGCCCTCCCCCTTAGCGAGCAGTACTTC
14	TRBJ1-2	-	TRBV6-1	-	CASSEAVSLRGYTF	TGTGCCAGCAGTGAAGCTGTCAGTCTCCGCGGCTACACCTTC
13	TRBJ2-3	-	TRBV6-5	-	CASSSGVTDTQYF	TGTGCCAGCAGTTCAGGGGTAACAGATACGCAGTATTTT
14	TRBJ1-5	-	TRBV27	TRBD1	CASSLTGLDQPQHF	TGTGCCAGCAGTTTGACAGGGTTGGACCAGCCCCAGCATTTT
16	TRBJ1-1	-	TRBV4-1	-	CASSQTGIPLNTEAFF	TGCGCCAGCAGCCAAACGGGTATCCCGTTGAACACTGAAGCTTTCTTT
17	TRBJ2-6	-	TRBV19	TRBD1	CASIGGQTSSGANVLTF	TGTGCCAGTATAGGGGGACAGACCTCCTCTGGGGCCAACGTCCTGACTTTC
16	TRBJ1-2	-	TRBV5-4	-	CASSLIRQGNSYGYTF	TGTGCCAGCAGCTTGATCCGCCAGGGGAACAGCTATGGCTACACCTTC
13	TRBJ2-5	-	TRBV18	TRBD1	CASSRDRQETQYF	TGTGCCAGCTCACGGGACAGGCAAGAGACCCAGTACTTC
14	TRBJ1-6	few	TRBV10-3	-	CAISDQGKNSPLHF	TGTGCCATCAGTGATCAGGGGAAGAATTCACCCCTCCACTTT
15	TRBJ1-1	-	TRBV7-8	-	CASSLSQLMNTEAFF	TGTGCCAGCAGCTTATCACAGCTCATGAACACTGAAGCTTTCTTT
14	TRBJ1-4	-	TRBV7-9	TRBD1	CASSSGQGNEKLFF	TGTGCCAGCAGCTCTGGACAGGGCAACGAAAAACTGTTTTTT
16	TRBJ1-1	-	TRBV5-1	-	CASSLDISTRETEAFF	TGCGCCAGCAGCTTGGACATATCAACTCGGGAAACTGAAGCTTTCTTT
14	TRBJ1-1	-	TRBV27	TRBD1	CASSTRQGSAEAFF	TGTGCCAGCAGTACTCGACAGGGGTCGGCTGAAGCTTTCTTT
13	TRBJ1-1	-	TRBV3-1/TRBV3-2	-	CASSQVENTEAFF	TGTGCCAGCAGCCAAGTAGAGAACACTGAAGCTTTCTTT
16	TRBJ2-1	-	TRBV7-2	TRBD2	CASSVPLAGARDEQFF	TGTGCCAGCAGCGTACCACTAGCGGGGGCCCGCGATGAGCAGTTCTTC
15	TRBJ1-1	-	TRBV2	-	CASARPSYKGTEAFF	TGTGCCAGCGCCCGGCCCTCCTATAAGGGGACTGAAGCTTTCTTT
15	TRBJ1-2	-	TRBV25-1	-	CASSEYLQGSYGYTF	TGTGCCAGCAGTGAATATCTACAGGGTTCCTATGGCTACACCTTC
16	TRBJ1-2	-	TRBV19	TRBD1	CASSGGTEHKRYGYTF	TGTGCCAGTAGTGGGGGGACAGAACATAAGCGGTATGGCTACACCTTC
15	TRBJ2-2	-	TRBV15	-	CATSRERLLGGELFF	TGTGCCACCAGCAGAGAGAGACTCCTCGGCGGGGAGCTGTTTTTT
14	TRBJ1-2	few	TRBV5-5	-	CASSPGTLALGYTF	TGTGCCAGCAGCCCCGGGACACTGGCTCTTGGCTACACCTTC
13	TRBJ1-1	-	TRBV9	TRBD1	CASSAGQGTEAFF	TGTGCCAGCAGCGCTGGACAGGGGACTGAAGCTTTCTTT
13	TRBJ1-1	-	TRBV7-9	-	CASSVSSNTEAFF	TGTGCCAGTAGTGTGAGTTCGAACACTGAAGCTTTCTTT
14	TRBJ2-7	many	TRBV19	-	CASRRDLSSYEQYF	TGTGCCAGTAGGCGGGACCTCAGCTCCTACGAGCAGTACTTC
15	TRBJ2-5	-	TRBV9	TRBD2	CASSVGLAGRETQYF	TGTGCCAGCAGCGTAGGACTAGCGGGCAGAGAGACCCAGTACTTC
15	TRBJ2-5	-	TRBV3-1/TRBV3-2	-	CASSQAEGRRETQYF	TGTGCCAGCAGCCAAGCTGAGGGGCGGCGGGAGACCCAGTACTTC
19	TRBJ2-3	-	TRBV4-1	TRBD1	CASSQDGRQGSPSTDTQYF	TGCGCCAGCAGCCAAGACGGTAGACAGGGATCACCTAGCACAGATACGCAGTATTTT
14	TRBJ1-1	-	TRBV28	-	CASSLGGVVSEAFF	TGTGCCAGCAGTTTAGGGGGGGTAGTGTCTGAAGCTTTCTTT
16	TRBJ2-1	-	TRBV6-5	TRBD2	CASSSHTSGGYNEQFF	TGTGCCAGCAGTTCACACACTAGCGGGGGGTATAATGAGCAGTTCTTC
15	TRBJ1-2	once	TRBV19	-	CASTLVGRQISGYTF	TGTGCCAGTACCTTAGTGGGTCGTCAAATCTCTGGCTACACCTTC
13	TRBJ1-5	-	TRBV27	-	CASSLQGPQPQHF	TGTGCCAGCAGTTTACAGGGGCCTCAGCCCCAGCATTTT
14	TRBJ2-7	-	TRBV29-1	TRBD2	CSVAGGLASYEQYF	TGCAGCGTTGCGGGGGGACTAGCGTCCTACGAGCAGTACTTC
19	TRBJ2-1	-	TRBV27	TRBD2	CASSLFPTSGGPLGGEQFF	TGTGCCAGCAGTTTATTCCCCACTAGCGGGGGGCCACTGGGCGGTGAGCAGTTCTTC
15	TRBJ1-4	-	TRBV5-4	TRBD1	CASSDPGQSNEKLFF	TGTGCCAGCAGTGATCCGGGACAGAGTAATGAAAAACTGTTTTTT
15	TRBJ2-6	-	TRBV29-1	-	CSVEDGGFGANVLTF	TGCAGCGTTGAAGATGGAGGGTTCGGGGCCAACGTCCTGACTTTC
13	TRBJ2-2	-	TRBV29-1	-	CSVEGGKIGELFF	TGCAGCGTTGAAGGGGGGAAGATCGGGGAGCTGTTTTTT
14	TRBJ2-5	-	TRBV7-2	-	CASSLNSPPETQYF	TGTGCCAGCAGCTTAAATTCCCCCCCCGAGACCCAGTACTTC